Listed below are T cell receptor beta chains from one sample, sequenced in a study of blood T cell repertoires in COVID-19. Produced via immunoSEQ multiplex PCR; TCRdb's table is partial and in-frame only. Of some 150,000 clones listed, approximately 90% are singletons. The sample comprised peripheral blood. The source is a human donor in a cohort sampled during active COVID-19. Both conserved end residues are part of each CDR3. A D gene is named only where the DNA matches it firmly. Clone size is not always given. Where it is, it says once, few, many or a class for expanded clones.

v_call	d_call	j_call	clone_size	cdr3_aa	cdr3_nt
TRBV27	.	TRBJ2-5	once	CASSPGSPVETQYF	TGTGCCAGCAGCCCCGGGTCCCCGGTAGAGACCCAGTACTTC
TRBV13	TRBD2	TRBJ2-3	.	CASSTSLREVGTDTQYF	TGTGCCAGCAGCACCTCCCTGCGGGAGGTTGGGACAGATACGCAGTATTTT
TRBV14	.	TRBJ2-2	.	CASSLDIYTGELFF	TGTGCCAGCAGCCTAGACATTTACACCGGGGAGCTGTTTTTT
TRBV24-1	TRBD2	TRBJ2-1	.	CATSDLSGGGKQFF	TGTGCCACCAGTGATTTGAGCGGGGGGGGAAAGCAGTTCTTC
TRBV7-2	TRBD2	TRBJ2-1	.	CASSSTRGTYNEQFF	TGTGCCAGCAGCTCCACGCGGGGGACCTACAATGAGCAGTTCTTC
TRBV27	.	TRBJ1-1	.	CASSSPKGNTEAFF	TGTGCCAGCAGTTCCCCCAAGGGGAATACTGAAGCTTTCTTT
TRBV5-1	TRBD2	TRBJ2-1	.	CASSLAGGLINEQFF	TGCGCCAGCAGCTTAGCGGGGGGGCTAATCAATGAGCAGTTCTTC
TRBV7-2	.	TRBJ2-7	.	CASSLIGDEQYF	TGTGCCAGCAGCTTAATAGGGGACGAGCAGTACTTC
TRBV9	.	TRBJ2-2	.	CASSATLNTGELFF	TGTGCCAGCAGCGCTACTTTAAACACCGGGGAGCTGTTTTTT
TRBV7-9	TRBD1	TRBJ2-7	.	CASSLDPRTGTYEQYF	TGTGCCAGCAGCTTAGATCCCCGGACAGGGACCTACGAGCAGTACTTC
TRBV5-1	.	TRBJ2-4	.	CASSLGGAAYGNIQYF	TGCGCCAGCAGCTTGGGGGGAGCGGCTTATGGAAACATTCAGTACTTC
TRBV12-3/TRBV12-4	.	TRBJ2-7	.	CASSFLAGNEQYF	TGTGCCAGCAGTTTCCTGGCGGGTAACGAGCAGTACTTC
TRBV6-1	.	TRBJ1-2	.	CASSDQVLYGYTF	TGTGCCAGCAGTGACCAGGTCCTCTATGGCTACACCTTC
TRBV25-1	TRBD1	TRBJ2-2	.	CASQDRGRWTGELFF	TGTGCCAGCCAGGACAGGGGGCGATGGACCGGGGAGCTGTTTTTT
TRBV7-3	TRBD2	TRBJ2-3	.	CASSLLRGSTDTQYF	TGTGCCAGCAGCTTACTGCGGGGGAGCACAGATACGCAGTATTTT
TRBV5-1	.	TRBJ1-1	.	CASSWGENTEAFF	TGCGCCAGCAGTTGGGGAGAGAACACTGAAGCTTTCTTT
TRBV19	TRBD1	TRBJ2-3	.	CASSTGQGIRTDTQYF	TGTGCCAGTAGTACGGGACAGGGAATAAGGACAGATACGCAGTATTTT
TRBV19	.	TRBJ1-6	.	CASSLGAESPLHF	TGTGCCAGTAGTCTGGGGGCTGAGTCACCCCTCCACTTT
TRBV13	.	TRBJ2-7	.	CASSLTVREQYF	TGTGCCAGCAGCTTAACGGTTCGGGAGCAGTACTTC
TRBV3-1/TRBV3-2	.	TRBJ2-6	.	CASSPIRDSGANVLTF	TGTGCCAGCAGCCCGATTCGGGACTCTGGGGCCAACGTCCTGACTTTC
TRBV7-8	TRBD1	TRBJ1-1	.	CASSAGQGYTEAFF	TGTGCCAGCAGCGCCGGACAGGGGTACACTGAAGCTTTCTTT
TRBV7-9	TRBD2	TRBJ2-7	.	CASSLGGGLYEQYF	TGTGCCAGCAGCTTAGGCGGGGGTCTTTACGAGCAGTACTTC
TRBV5-5	.	TRBJ2-3	.	CASSPELRGGTQYF	TGTGCCAGCAGCCCGGAACTGAGGGGGGGGACGCAGTATTTT
TRBV2	TRBD1	TRBJ2-2	.	CASSELGQGNTGELFF	TGTGCCAGCAGTGAATTGGGACAGGGAAACACCGGGGAGCTGTTTTTT
TRBV6-5	.	TRBJ1-4	.	CASTLTVGNEKLFF	TGTGCCAGCACCTTGACAGTGGGGAATGAAAAACTGTTTTTT
TRBV30	.	TRBJ2-7	.	CAWSEGLEQYF	TGTGCCTGGAGTGAGGGACTTGAGCAGTACTTC
TRBV9	TRBD2	TRBJ2-1	.	CASSGSGDDNEQFF	TGTGCCAGCAGCGGGAGCGGGGACGACAATGAGCAGTTCTTC